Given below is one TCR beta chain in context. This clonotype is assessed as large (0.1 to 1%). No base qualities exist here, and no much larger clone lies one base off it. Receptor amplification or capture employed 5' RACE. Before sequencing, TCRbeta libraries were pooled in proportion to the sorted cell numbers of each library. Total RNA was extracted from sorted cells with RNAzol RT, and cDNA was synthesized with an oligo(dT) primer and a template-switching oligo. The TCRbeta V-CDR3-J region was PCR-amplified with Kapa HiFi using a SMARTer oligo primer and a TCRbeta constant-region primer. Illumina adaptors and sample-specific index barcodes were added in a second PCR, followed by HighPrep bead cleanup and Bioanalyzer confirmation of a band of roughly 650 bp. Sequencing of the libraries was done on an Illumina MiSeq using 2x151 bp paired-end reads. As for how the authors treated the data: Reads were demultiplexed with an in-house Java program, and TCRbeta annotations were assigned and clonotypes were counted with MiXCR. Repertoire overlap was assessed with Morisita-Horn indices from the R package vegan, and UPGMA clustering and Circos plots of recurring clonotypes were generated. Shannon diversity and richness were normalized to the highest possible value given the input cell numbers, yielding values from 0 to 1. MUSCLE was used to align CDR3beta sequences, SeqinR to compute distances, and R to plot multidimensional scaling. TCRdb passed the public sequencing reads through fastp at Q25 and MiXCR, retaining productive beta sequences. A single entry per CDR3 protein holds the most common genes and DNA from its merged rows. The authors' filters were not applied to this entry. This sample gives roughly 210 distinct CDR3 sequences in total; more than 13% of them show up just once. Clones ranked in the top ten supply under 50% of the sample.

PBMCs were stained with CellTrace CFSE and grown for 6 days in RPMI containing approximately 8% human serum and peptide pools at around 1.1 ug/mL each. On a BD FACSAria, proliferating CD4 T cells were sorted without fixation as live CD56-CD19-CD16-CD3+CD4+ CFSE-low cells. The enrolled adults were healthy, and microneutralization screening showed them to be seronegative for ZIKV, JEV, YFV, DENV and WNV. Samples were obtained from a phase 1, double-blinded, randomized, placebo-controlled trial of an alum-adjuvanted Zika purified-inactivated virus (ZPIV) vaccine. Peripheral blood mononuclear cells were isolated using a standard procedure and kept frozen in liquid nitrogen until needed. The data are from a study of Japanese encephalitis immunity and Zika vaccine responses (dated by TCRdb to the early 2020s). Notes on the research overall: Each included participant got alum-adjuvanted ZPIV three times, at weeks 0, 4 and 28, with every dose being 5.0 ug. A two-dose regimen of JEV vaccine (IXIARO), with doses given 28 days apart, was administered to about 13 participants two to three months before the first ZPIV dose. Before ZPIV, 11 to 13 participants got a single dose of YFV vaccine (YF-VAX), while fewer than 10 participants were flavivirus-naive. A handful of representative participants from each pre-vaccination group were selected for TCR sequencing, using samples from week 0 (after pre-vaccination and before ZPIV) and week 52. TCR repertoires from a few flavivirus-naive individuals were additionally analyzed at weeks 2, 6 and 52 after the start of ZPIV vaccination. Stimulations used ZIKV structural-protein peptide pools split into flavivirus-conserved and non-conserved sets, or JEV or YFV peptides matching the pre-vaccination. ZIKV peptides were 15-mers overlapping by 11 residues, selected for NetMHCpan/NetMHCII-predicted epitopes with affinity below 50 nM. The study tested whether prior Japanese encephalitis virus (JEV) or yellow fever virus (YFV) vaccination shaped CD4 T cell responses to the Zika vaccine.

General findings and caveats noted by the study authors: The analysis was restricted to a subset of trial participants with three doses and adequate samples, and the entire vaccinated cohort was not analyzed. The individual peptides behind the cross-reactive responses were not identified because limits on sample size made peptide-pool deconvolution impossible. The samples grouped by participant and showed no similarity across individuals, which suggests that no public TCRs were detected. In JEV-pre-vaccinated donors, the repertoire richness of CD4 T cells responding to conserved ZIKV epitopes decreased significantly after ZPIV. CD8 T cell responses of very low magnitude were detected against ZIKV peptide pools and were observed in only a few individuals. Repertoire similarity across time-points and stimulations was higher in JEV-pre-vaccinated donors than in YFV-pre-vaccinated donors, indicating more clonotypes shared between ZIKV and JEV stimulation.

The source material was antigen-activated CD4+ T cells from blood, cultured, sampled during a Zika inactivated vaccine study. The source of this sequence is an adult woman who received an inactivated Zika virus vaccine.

The DNA sequence reads TGCAGTGCTAGAGCGGGCCTAGCGGGAGGAAGGTGGGACAATGAGCAGTTCTTC. It translates as CSARAGLAGGRWDNEQFF. The V and J genes are TRBV20-1 and TRBJ2-1; 11 middle bases align to TRBD2. The CDR3 covers 18 residues, taking in both the cysteine and the phenylalanine. The only DNA kept is the CDR3, 54 bases in frame from the first base. Unmatched junction bases come to 13, with V trimmed by 1 base and J by 5 bases. The germline V gene (reference sequence) provides CDR1 DFQATT and CDR2 SNEGSKA.